Detailed here is one T cell receptor beta chain. Its antigen is unknown. The CDR3 runs to 14 residues. V was trimmed by 0 bases and J by 6 bases, leaving 11 bases between them. Germline CDR1 reads MNHEY; CDR2 reads SVGAGI. The sample belongs to a study of PD-1 blockade in classical Hodgkin lymphoma. Study results and caveats: A significant rise in TCR diversity was seen by C4D1 for CD4+ cells but not for CD8+ cells. Although disease activity or prior therapy may be involved, causes of the repertoire differences remain undefined.

TCRdb's copy holds only in-frame clones and misses some; the assay was immunoSEQ multiplex PCR. This table holds around 150,000 clones, approximately 72% found once. Every patient experienced relapse after autologous stem cell transplantation, and brentuximab vedotin exposure varied. This TCR was recovered from a human donor with classical Hodgkin lymphoma. The V and J genes are TRBV6-5 and TRBJ1-2; D not resolved. The sequences come from peripheral blood mononuclear cells (PBMCs), collected before the second cycle of nivolumab. The CDR3 nucleotides are TGTGCCAGCAGTTACTCCCGAAGAAACCATGGCTACACCTTC. It encodes CASSYSRRNHGYTF.